The present TCR beta chain was sequenced within a study of cytomegalovirus exposure and HLA in healthy donors. General observations from the study: Rarity held for most TCR sequences, but there were some public TCRs that occurred in many donors. One later analysis, an examination of the 120 or so validation repertoires, found that first-cohort TCR clusters tended to co-occur in them. The authors listed some 150 TCR beta chains as cytomegalovirus-associated. A few chains tied to CMV proved CMV antigen-specific in vitro.

From germline, CDR1 is MNHNS and CDR2 SASEGT. This CDR3 region has 12 residues. With V trimmed by 6 bases and J by 4 bases, 0 bases remained unmatched. Regarding this clone: Its specificity is not known.

Clones were read by immunoSEQ multiplex PCR, and TCRdb kept only the in-frame ones, dropping some. The repertoire holds 150,000 to 200,000 clones, with 85% as singletons. The sample consisted of PBMCs. The chain is built from TRBV6-1 and TRBJ1-1; 9 nucleotides line up with TRBD1. The TCR was taken from a man aged 18 to 35 in good health and CMV-seropositive. The CDR3: CASRTGGTEAFF. DNA of the CDR3: TGTGCCAGCAGGACAGGGGGCACTGAAGCTTTCTTT.